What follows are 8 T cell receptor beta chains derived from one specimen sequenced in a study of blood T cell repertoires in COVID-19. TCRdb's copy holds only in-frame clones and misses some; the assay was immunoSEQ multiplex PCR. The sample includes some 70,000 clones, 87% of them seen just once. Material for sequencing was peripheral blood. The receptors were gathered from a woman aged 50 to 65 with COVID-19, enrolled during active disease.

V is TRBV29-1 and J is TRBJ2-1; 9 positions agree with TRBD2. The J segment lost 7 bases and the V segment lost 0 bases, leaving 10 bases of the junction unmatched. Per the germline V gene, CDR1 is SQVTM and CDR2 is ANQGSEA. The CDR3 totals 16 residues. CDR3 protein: CSVEERGGLARNEQFF. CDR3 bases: TGCAGCGTTGAAGAACGTGGCGGACTAGCGAGGAATGAGCAGTTCTTC.

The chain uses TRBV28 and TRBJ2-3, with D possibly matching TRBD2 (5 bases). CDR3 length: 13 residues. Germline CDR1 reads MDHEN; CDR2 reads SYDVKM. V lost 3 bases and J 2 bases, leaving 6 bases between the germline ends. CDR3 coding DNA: TGTGCCAGCAGTTTCCTAGCCACAGATACGCAGTATTTT. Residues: CASSFLATDTQYF.

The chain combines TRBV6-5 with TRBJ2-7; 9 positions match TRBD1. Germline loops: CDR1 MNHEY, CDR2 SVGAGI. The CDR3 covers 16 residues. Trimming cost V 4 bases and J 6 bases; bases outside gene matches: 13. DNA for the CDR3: TGTGCCAGCAGTTCCCAAAGAGGACAGGGGAACGGCGAGCAGTACTTC. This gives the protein CASSSQRGQGNGEQYF.

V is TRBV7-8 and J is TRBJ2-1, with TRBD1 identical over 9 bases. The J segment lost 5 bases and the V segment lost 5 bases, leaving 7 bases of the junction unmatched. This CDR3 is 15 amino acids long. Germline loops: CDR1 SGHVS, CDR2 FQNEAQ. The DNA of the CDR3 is TGTGCCAGCAGCCAAACCGGGACAGGGCACAATGAGCAGTTCTTC. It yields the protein CASSQTGTGHNEQFF.

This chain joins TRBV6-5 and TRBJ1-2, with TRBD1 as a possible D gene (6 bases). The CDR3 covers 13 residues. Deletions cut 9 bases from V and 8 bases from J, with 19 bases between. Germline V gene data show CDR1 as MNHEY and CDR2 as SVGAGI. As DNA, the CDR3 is TGTGCCAGTCCAGGACAGTCGGTGGGGGGCTACACCTTC. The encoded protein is CASPGQSVGGYTF.

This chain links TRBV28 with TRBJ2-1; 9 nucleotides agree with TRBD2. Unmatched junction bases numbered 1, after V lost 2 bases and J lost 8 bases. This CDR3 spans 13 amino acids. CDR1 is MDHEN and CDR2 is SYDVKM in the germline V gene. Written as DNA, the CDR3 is TGTGCCAGCAGTTTAGCGGGAGGGCATGAGCAGTTCTTC. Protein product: CASSLAGGHEQFF.

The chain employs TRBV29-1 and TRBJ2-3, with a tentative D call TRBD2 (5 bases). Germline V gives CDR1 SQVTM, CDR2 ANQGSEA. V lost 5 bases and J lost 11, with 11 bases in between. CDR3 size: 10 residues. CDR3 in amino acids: CSVRAGEQYF. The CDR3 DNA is TGCAGCGTTCGGGCGGGCGAGCAGTATTTT.

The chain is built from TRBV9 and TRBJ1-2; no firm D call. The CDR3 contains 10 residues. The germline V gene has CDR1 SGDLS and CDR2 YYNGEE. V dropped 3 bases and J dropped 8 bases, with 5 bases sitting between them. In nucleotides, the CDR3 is TGTGCCAGCAGCGGGGAGGGCTACACCTTC. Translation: CASSGEGYTF.